This T cell receptor (beta chain) was recovered during a study of blood T cell repertoires in COVID-19. Study context: The study drew acute and convalescent COVID-19 samples from the United States, Italy and Spain.

CDR1 and CDR2 from the germline V gene are SGHTA and FQGTGA. Trimming pared 2 bases from V and 1 base from J, leaving 5 bases between. This CDR3 is 13 amino acids long. In the original analysis: Estimated nucleated cell counts came from reference gene primer amplification. The method was immunoSEQ multiplex PCR; TCRdb's version includes in-frame clones alone and lacks a portion of them. V, J and clone size are those of that table, while D and trimming were read from the DNA. The table shows some 42,000 clones, with approximately 90% occurring only once. The source of this sequence is a human donor in a cohort sampled during active COVID-19. The chain is built from TRBV7-3 and TRBJ1-1; D gene unclear. Sequencing was performed on peripheral blood. CDR3 sequence: CASSLSKNTEAFF. CDR3 bases: TGTGCCAGCAGCTTATCAAAGAACACTGAAGCTTTCTTT.